A selection of T cell receptor beta chains follows, all from one sample in a study of blood T cell repertoires in COVID-19. Libraries were prepared by immunoSEQ multiplex PCR; TCRdb keeps only in-frame clonotypes and omits some of them. The sample consists of approximately 310,000 clones, 80% to 90% of them appearing once. Material for sequencing was PBMCs or T cells enriched from blood (not recorded which). These receptors all come from a man under 40 who had recovered from COVID-19. CDR3s include the opening cysteine and the closing phenylalanine or tryptophan. A D gene is named only where the DNA matches it firmly. Only part of the rows carry a size: once, few, many, or a class if the clone is expanded.

d_call	v_call	j_call	clone_size	cdr3_nt	cdr3_aa
TRBD2	TRBV6-4	TRBJ2-3	few	TGTGCCAGCAGTGAGAGAAGCGGGGAAGGTAGTACGCAGTATTTT	CASSERSGEGSTQYF
-	TRBV24-1	TRBJ2-2	-	TGTGCCACCAGTGGTCGGCGTTGGGGTTTTAGCGACACCGGGGAGCTGTTTTTT	CATSGRRWGFSDTGELFF
TRBD1	TRBV7-2	TRBJ2-1	-	TGTGCCAGCAGCCTGCAGACAGGGATCTACAATGAGCAGTTCTTC	CASSLQTGIYNEQFF
-	TRBV6-2/TRBV6-3	TRBJ1-1	few	TGTGCCAGCAGGCCTACAGGGAACACTGAAGCTTTCTTT	CASRPTGNTEAFF
TRBD2	TRBV7-2	TRBJ2-5	-	TGTGCCAGCAGCTTCACGGGGGGGCAAGAGACCCAGTACTTC	CASSFTGGQETQYF
TRBD1	TRBV5-1	TRBJ2-1	-	TGCGCCAGCAGCGCACTTACAGGGGGCAGTGAGCAGTTCTTC	CASSALTGGSEQFF
-	TRBV7-3	TRBJ2-2	-	TGTGCCAGCAGCTTAACTCTTCCCGGGGAGCTGTTTTTT	CASSLTLPGELFF
-	TRBV27	TRBJ2-6	few	TGTGCCACACACCGCTCTGGGGCCAACGTCCTGACTTTC	CATHRSGANVLTF
TRBD2	TRBV5-4	TRBJ2-7	-	TGTGCCAGCAGCCTCCGGGGGGATCGCTCCTACGAGCAGTACTTC	CASSLRGDRSYEQYF
-	TRBV5-1	TRBJ1-1	once	TGCGCCAGCAGCCTCGGACTTGTGGGGACTGAAGCTTTCTTT	CASSLGLVGTEAFF
TRBD1	TRBV7-9	TRBJ2-5	once	TGTGCCAGCAGCTCCTGGGATCGACAGGGGAGTTGGGAGACCCAGTACTTC	CASSSWDRQGSWETQYF
TRBD1	TRBV7-9	TRBJ1-1	-	TGTGCCAGCAGCCCACGTGGACAGGGAATAACTGAAGCTTTCTTT	CASSPRGQGITEAFF
-	TRBV4-3	TRBJ1-6	-	TGCGCCAGCAGCCGCACTCGGGGTTCACCCCTCCACTTT	CASSRTRGSPLHF
-	TRBV19	TRBJ1-5	-	TGTGCCAGTAGTATTTCAGTGAACAATCAGCCCCAGCATTTT	CASSISVNNQPQHF
TRBD1	TRBV13	TRBJ2-1	-	TGTGCCAGCAGCCGGGCCGGACAGGTCAATGAGCAGTTCTTC	CASSRAGQVNEQFF
-	TRBV5-1	TRBJ1-6	-	TGCGCCAGCAGCGGGGCCCAGAATTCACCCCTCCACTTT	CASSGAQNSPLHF
-	TRBV2	TRBJ1-3	-	TGTGCCAGCAGTGGACACAGGACCAGCTCTGGAAACACCATATATTTT	CASSGHRTSSGNTIYF
TRBD1	TRBV5-5	TRBJ2-7	-	TGTGCCAGCAGCTTGGCGCTGGGACAGATGACCTACGAGCAGTACTTC	CASSLALGQMTYEQYF
-	TRBV10-2	TRBJ1-2	few	TGCGCCAGCAGTGACCGTCAGAACTATGGCTACACCTTC	CASSDRQNYGYTF
-	TRBV5-1	TRBJ2-6	-	TGCGCCAGCAGCACATTTTCTGGGGCCAACGTCCTGACTTTC	CASSTFSGANVLTF
-	TRBV5-5	TRBJ2-1	-	TGTGCCAGCAGCCTGGACTATGAGCAGTTCTTC	CASSLDYEQFF
TRBD1	TRBV19	TRBJ2-5	-	TGTGCCAGTAGTATCCATAAAACAGGGGGCCGTGCAGAGACCCAGTACTTC	CASSIHKTGGRAETQYF
TRBD1	TRBV4-1	TRBJ2-2	-	TGCGCCAGCAGCCGGGGACAGGCTCACACCGGGGAGCTGTTTTTT	CASSRGQAHTGELFF
-	TRBV7-9	TRBJ2-1	-	TGTGCCAGCAGTGAAGAACAGGGTGGCGGTGAGCAGTTCTTC	CASSEEQGGGEQFF
-	TRBV27	TRBJ1-1	-	TGTGCCAGCAGTCTCGGGGAGGGCTTCACTGAAGCTTTCTTT	CASSLGEGFTEAFF
TRBD2	TRBV27	TRBJ2-3	-	TGTGCCAGCAGTTTCCGCGCGGGGGGGCGGACAGATACGCAGTATTTT	CASSFRAGGRTDTQYF
-	TRBV18	TRBJ2-7	-	TGTGCCAGCTCATACAACAGGTACTACGAGCAGTACTTC	CASSYNRYYEQYF
TRBD1	TRBV5-4	TRBJ1-4	once	TGTGCCAGCAGCTTGGGACAGGGCCCCTTAAGGGACGAAAAACTGTTTTTT	CASSLGQGPLRDEKLFF
TRBD1	TRBV19	TRBJ2-7	-	TGTGCCAGTAGTCCACTGAACGGACAGGGCGTTGCTACGTACTTC	CASSPLNGQGVATYF
-	TRBV2	TRBJ1-2	-	TGTGCCAGCACTGAACAGGGAAACTATGGCTACACCTTC	CASTEQGNYGYTF
TRBD2	TRBV7-9	TRBJ2-2	-	TGTGCCAGCAGCTTAGGGGCGTCTAGCGGGCCCTCCGGGGAGCTGTTTTTT	CASSLGASSGPSGELFF
-	TRBV21-1	TRBJ2-1	-	TGTGCCAGCAGCAAAGTTAGGACTAGCGGGACAAGGAGCTCCTACAATGAGCAGTTCTTC	CASSKVRTSGTRSSYNEQFF
-	TRBV2	TRBJ2-3	-	TGTGCCAGCAGTGAGGCTCTTCCCACAGATACGCAGTATTTT	CASSEALPTDTQYF
TRBD2	TRBV6-2/TRBV6-3	TRBJ2-3	-	TGTGCCAGCAGCCTGGGACTAGCGGCAGATACGCAGTATTTT	CASSLGLAADTQYF